This T cell receptor (beta chain) is drawn from a study of blood T cell repertoires in COVID-19. The method was immunoSEQ multiplex PCR; TCRdb's version includes in-frame clones alone and lacks a portion of them. The data contain 200,000 to 250,000 clones, about 80% of them singletons. In germline, CDR1 is GTSNPN, CDR2 SVGIG (reference sequence). J lost 2 bases, V lost 0 bases, and 2 bases had no gene match. The CDR3 runs to 14 residues. The receptor comes from a woman in her 30s who had recovered from COVID-19. J is TRBJ1-1 and V is TRBV30, with 8 bases lining up with TRBD1. Sequencing used peripheral blood. CDR3 nucleotide sequence: TGTGCCTGGAGTGTACAGGGGGAAAACACTGAAGCTTTCTTT. This translates into CAWSVQGENTEAFF.